The T cell receptor beta chain under discussion was sequenced for a study of T cell changes during pregnancy in multiple sclerosis (dated by TCRdb to about 2019). In the study overall: The study examined how the T cell repertoire changed over the course of pregnancy in women with multiple sclerosis.

On this clone itself: Its antigen is still unknown. Base qualities were left out, and no much larger clone turns up one base away.

The library came from the immunoSEQ multiplex PCR assay. TCRdb re-hosts the immuneACCESS table, in-frame sequences only. Its copies lack some clones; in the studies checked, an unresolved V gene accounts for under half of them, and the cause for the rest is not known. The sample table holds about 99,000 clones, of which 85% to 95% were seen once. Around 0.84% of the sample is taken by the ten largest. The CDR3 has 14 amino acids, counting the end cysteine and phenylalanine. The only DNA kept is the CDR3, 42 bases in frame from the first base. V was cut back by 0 bases and J by 9 bases, leaving a gap of 12 bases between them. CDR1 LGHNT and CDR2 FRNRAP were looked up in the germline V gene.

Recombination linked TRBV12-5 to TRBJ2-4; the D gene is possibly TRBD1, with 6 bases matching. The receptor was isolated from a female donor with multiple sclerosis, enrolled in a pregnancy study. Sequenced here: peripheral blood, sampled after pregnancy. The CDR3 amino acid sequence is: CASGLVQGRGIQYF. The bases read TGTGCTAGTGGTTTGGTACAGGGTCGGGGCATTCAGTACTTC.